The 8 T cell receptor beta chains reported below all come from one sample, sequenced in a study of post-analysis software for immune sequencing data. General study points: There were a few TRBV segments more frequent in patients than controls, and TRBV5-6, TRBV5-1 and TRBV20-1 were among them.

Prepared libraries of TCR beta cDNA carried unique molecular identifiers. Each CDR3 protein gets one entry after TCRdb re-called the PCR reads with MiXCR. The data show almost 700,000 distinct CDR3 sequences, approximately 59% seen once. These TCRs are of unknown antigen specificity. The sequenced material came from blood. These receptors originate from a girl aged 2-10 years with multiple sclerosis.

The rearrangement joins TRBV6-1 to TRBJ2-7; 10 bases line up with TRBD1. Trimming took 6 bases from V and 5 from J; bases not matched to a gene: 10. Per the germline V gene, CDR1 is MNHNS and CDR2 is SASEGT. CDR3 length: 15 residues. For the CDR3, the DNA is TGTGCCAGCAGGGAATTTGGGACAGGGGATCACGAGCAGTACTTC. Translating it yields CASREFGTGDHEQYF.

There are a few counts of this clonotype. The gene calls are TRBV27 and TRBJ1-1; tentatively, D is TRBD1 (5 bases). Deletions cut 5 bases from V and 7 bases from J, with 35 bases between. CDR3 length: 20 amino acids. Germline CDR1 MNHEY, CDR2 SMNVEV (reference sequence). CDR3 DNA sequence: TGTGCCAGCAGTATAGTCTTCGTAAGACTGAACGGGGGGATCGAAATTGAAGCTTTCTTT. The encoded protein is CASSIVFVRLNGGIEIEAFF.

The rearrangement joins TRBV12-3 or TRBV12-4 to TRBJ1-2; 8 nucleotides match TRBD1. The length of the CDR3 is 13 residues. Trimming at V came to 6 bases and at J to 7 bases, leaving 7 bases not matched to a gene. CDR3: CASSPTGVSGYTF. CDR3 in DNA: TGTGCCAGCAGCCCGACAGGGGTCTCTGGCTACACCTTC.

This sequence joins TRBV2 and TRBJ1-5, with 12 bases matching TRBD1. Germline-derived CDR1 and CDR2 are SNHLY and FYNNEI. The length of the CDR3 is 14 residues. V was clipped by 7 bases and J by 7 bases; unmatched bases: 5. For the CDR3, the DNA is TGTGCCAGCACCGGGACAGGGGGCGGGCAGCCCCAGCATTTT. This encodes CASTGTGGGQPQHF.

This clonotype was observed a few times. The V and J genes are TRBV2 and TRBJ2-5; D is tentatively TRBD1 or TRBD2 (5 bases each). The V end lost 6 bases, the J end lost 1 base, and 15 bases lay between the germline ends. Per the germline V gene, CDR1 is SNHLY and CDR2 is FYNNEI. This CDR3 has 15 amino acids. The CDR3 coding sequence is TGTGCCAGCAGGAGGGCAGGGACCATCCAAGAGACCCAGTACTTC. Protein product: CASRRAGTIQETQYF.

The chain carries TRBV15 and TRBJ2-4; 8 bases agree with TRBD1. Germline V lookup: CDR1 LNHNV, CDR2 YYDKDF (reference sequence). The CDR3 is made up of 15 amino acids. After removal of 5 bases from V and 9 bases from J, the junction contained 12 bases not matched to a gene. In DNA, the CDR3 is TGTGCCACCAGCGATTTCAGTCAGGGGGCAGCCATTCAGTACTTC. Its protein product is CATSDFSQGAAIQYF.

The genes are TRBV2 and TRBJ2-6; weak D call: TRBD2 (5 bases). Germline values: CDR1 SNHLY, CDR2 FYNNEI. Trimming took 2 bases from V and 4 from J, leaving 9 bases between them. The CDR3 is 15 amino acids. This chain's CDR3 is CASSEPGLGANVLTF. The CDR3 nucleotides read TGTGCCAGCAGTGAACCAGGACTCGGGGCCAACGTCCTGACTTTC.

This clonotype was observed a handful of times. The V and J genes are TRBV5-5 and TRBJ2-7; D remains unclear. There are 14 residues in the CDR3. The germline V gene has CDR1 SGHKS and CDR2 YYEKEE (reference sequence). Trimming cost V 0 bases and J 6 bases, with 13 bases left between them. This chain's CDR3 is CASSLASKSREQYF. In DNA, the CDR3 is TGTGCCAGCAGCTTGGCCAGCAAGTCTCGCGAGCAGTACTTC.